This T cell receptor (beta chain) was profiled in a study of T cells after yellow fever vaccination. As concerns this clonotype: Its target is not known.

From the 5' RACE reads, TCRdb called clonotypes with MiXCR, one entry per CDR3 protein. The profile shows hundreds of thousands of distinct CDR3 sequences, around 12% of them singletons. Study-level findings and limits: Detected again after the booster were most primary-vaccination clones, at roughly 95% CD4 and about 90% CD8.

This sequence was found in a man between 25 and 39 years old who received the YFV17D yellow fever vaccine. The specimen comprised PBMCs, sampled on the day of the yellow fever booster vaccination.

The CDR3 region is CASSQLDRFSYEQYF. As DNA, the CDR3 is TGCGCCAGCAGCCAATTAGACAGGTTCTCCTACGAGCAGTACTTC. The chain uses TRBV4-3 and TRBJ2-7, with D maybe TRBD1 (6 bases). CDR3 length: 15 amino acids. The germline gives CDR1 LGHNA, CDR2 YSLEER. Deletions cut 2 bases from V and 0 bases from J, with 11 bases between.